The 14 T cell receptor beta chains presented below share a single source sample, sequenced in a study of blood T cell repertoires in COVID-19. TCRdb's table, derived via immunoSEQ multiplex PCR, lists solely in-frame clones and lacks some. The sample has about 310,000 clones; about nine tenths are singletons. Sequenced: peripheral blood. The receptors here all came from a man in his fifties or sixties with active or convalescent COVID-19.

V is TRBV6-5 and J is TRBJ2-7; a weak D match, TRBD1 (5 bases). Trimming stripped 2 bases from V and 4 bases from J, with 12 bases between. The CDR3 covers 14 residues. CDR1 MNHEY and CDR2 SVGAGI come from the germline V gene. CDR3 sequence: CASSYGQGKYEQYF. CDR3 sequence (DNA): TGTGCCAGCAGTTACGGGCAGGGAAAGTACGAGCAGTACTTC.

The V gene is TRBV3-1 (or the pseudogene TRBV3-2), the J gene TRBJ2-2; no clear D gene. The V end was cut by 2 bases, the J end by 2 bases, with 6 bases between. CDR1 and CDR2 (germline): LGHDT, YNNKEL (reference sequence). The CDR3 covers 14 residues. The CDR3 DNA reads as TGTGCCAGCAGCCAAAACTCTAACACCGGGGAGCTGTTTTTT. Its translation is CASSQNSNTGELFF.

This clone appeared a few times. The chain links TRBV11-1 to TRBJ2-7, with a weak D call TRBD2 (5 bases). Germline loops: CDR1 SGHAT, CDR2 FQDESV (reference sequence). The CDR3 runs 12 residues. The V end was cut by 3 bases, the J end by 3 bases, with 6 bases between. The CDR3 reads CASSFSGYEQYF. CDR3 nucleotides: TGTGCCAGCAGCTTCAGCGGCTACGAGCAGTACTTC.

This clone was counted once. J is TRBJ1-1 and V is TRBV5-1; maybe TRBD1 (6 bases). The ends were cut back, 4 bases at V and 3 bases at J, with 16 bases in the middle. This CDR3 spans 15 amino acids. Germline V gene data show CDR1 as SGHRS and CDR2 as YFSETQ. The CDR3 DNA sequence: TGCGCCAGCAGCGACCCACAGGGTGGGGACACTGAAGCTTTCTTT. Translated, it gives CASSDPQGGDTEAFF.

This clone was picked up one time. The chain uses TRBV5-4 and TRBJ2-6; 8 nucleotides agree with TRBD1. CDR3 length: 18 residues. V lost 5 bases, J lost 0 bases, and 10 bases stayed unmatched. Looked up from germline, CDR1 is SGHNT and CDR2 is YYREEE (reference sequence). The DNA for the CDR3 is TGTGCCAGCAGTGACTCCGGGACAGGAAGCTCTGGGGCCAACGTCCTGACTTTC. It codes for CASSDSGTGSSGANVLTF. Supplemented by reference TRBV5-4 and TRBJ2-6, the full variable domain reads ETGVTQSPTHLIKTRGQQVTLRCSSQSGHNTVSWYQQALGQGPQFIFQYYREEENGRGNFPPRFSGLQFPNYSSELNVNALELDDSALYLCASSDSGTGSSGANVLTFGAGSRLTVL.

The chain employs TRBV10-2 and TRBJ1-4; D gene uncertain. The V gene's germline CDR1 is WSHSY and CDR2 SAAADI. This CDR3 region has 13 residues. V was clipped by 3 bases and J by 5 bases, with 7 bases between them. The CDR3 nucleotides are TGCGCCAGCAGTGACCGCCAGAATGAAAAACTGTTTTTT. Amino acid sequence: CASSDRQNEKLFF.

A single count supports this clone. The V and J genes are TRBV6-5 and TRBJ2-1, with 7 bases aligning to TRBD1. Germline V CDR1 and CDR2: MNHEY, SVGAGI. V trimming: 8 bases; J trimming: 6 bases; junction bases outside the gene matches: 7. The CDR3 runs 13 residues. CDR3 in amino acids: CASGRGSLNEQFF. The CDR3 coding sequence is TGTGCCAGCGGCAGGGGGAGCCTCAATGAGCAGTTCTTC.

The rearrangement uses TRBV18 and TRBJ2-7; 7 nucleotides align to TRBD1. V lost 3 bases and J lost 5; bases outside the gene matches: 13. The germline gives CDR1 KGHSH, CDR2 LQKENI. This CDR3 contains 16 residues. DNA of the CDR3: TGTGCCAGCTCACCCCCGGGGTCAGGGGGTAATGACGAGCAGTACTTC. This sequence encodes CASSPPGSGGNDEQYF.

The chain couples TRBV7-8 to TRBJ2-7, with TRBD2 as a possible D gene (5 bases). There are 14 residues in the CDR3. Germline values: CDR1 SGHVS, CDR2 FQNEAQ. The germline V and J ends were trimmed by 5 bases and 7 bases, with 18 bases remaining between them. The CDR3 sequence is CASSTTRSLGEQYF. DNA of the CDR3: TGTGCCAGCAGCACTACTAGAAGTTTGGGAGAGCAGTACTTC.

V gene TRBV5-1 combines with J gene TRBJ2-3; TRBD2 matches 12 bases. Germline values: CDR1 SGHRS, CDR2 YFSETQ. Trimming removed 0 bases from V and 2 bases from J; junction bases left unmatched: 4. CDR3 length: 17 residues. CDR3 protein: CASSLGLAGALTDTQYF. The CDR3 nucleotides are TGCGCCAGCAGCTTGGGACTAGCGGGGGCCCTCACAGATACGCAGTATTTT.

The V and J genes are TRBV19 and TRBJ2-1, with 9 bases identical to TRBD1. CDR1 and CDR2 from the germline V gene are LNHDA and SQIVND (reference sequence). The CDR3 has 15 residues. With V trimmed by 3 bases and J by 4 bases, 4 bases remained unmatched. CDR3 protein: CASSITGGGYNEQFF. The DNA for the CDR3 is TGTGCCAGTAGTATCACAGGGGGCGGTTACAATGAGCAGTTCTTC.

The chain uses TRBV5-1 and TRBJ2-3, with TRBD2 matching over 8 bases. Germline CDR1 and CDR2: SGHRS and YFSETQ. The ends lost 2 bases at V and 4 bases at J; junction bases unmatched: 9. The CDR3 covers 16 residues. The CDR3 is CASSFYWAGGSDTQYF. CDR3 nucleotides: TGCGCCAGCAGCTTCTACTGGGCGGGAGGCTCAGATACGCAGTATTTT. Supplemented by reference TRBV5-1 and TRBJ2-3, the full variable domain reads KAGVTQTPRYLIKTRGQQVTLSCSPISGHRSVSWYQQTPGQGLQFLFEYFSETQRNKGNFPGRFSGRQFSNSRSEMNVSTLELGDSALYLCASSFYWAGGSDTQYFGPGTRLTVL.

This clone has just one count. The DNA for the CDR3 is TGTGCCAGCAGCCAAGGCACACACCAGCCCCAGCATTTT. Its protein product is CASSQGTHQPQHF. This sequence joins TRBV14 and TRBJ1-5; D unresolved. V lost 1 base, J lost 7 bases, and 8 bases lay in between. Looked up from germline, CDR1 is SGHDN and CDR2 is FVKESK. The CDR3 length is 13 residues.

The V call is TRBV25-1, the J call TRBJ2-5, with D uncertain. CDR3 length: 14 amino acids. V lost 4 bases to trimming and J lost 5 bases, with 14 bases between them. Germline V gene lookup returns CDR1 MGHDK and CDR2 SYGVNS. CDR3 coding DNA: TGTGCCAGCAGTGTACCGACGGTGGAGGAGACCCAGTACTTC. Its translation: CASSVPTVEETQYF. Full variable domain (outside the CDR3, taken from reference TRBV25-1 and TRBJ2-5): EADIYQTPRYLVIGTGKKITLECSQTMGHDKMYWYQQDPGMELHLIHYSYGVNSTEKGDLSSESTVSRIRTEHFPLTLESARPSHTSQYLCASSVPTVEETQYFGPGTRLLVL.